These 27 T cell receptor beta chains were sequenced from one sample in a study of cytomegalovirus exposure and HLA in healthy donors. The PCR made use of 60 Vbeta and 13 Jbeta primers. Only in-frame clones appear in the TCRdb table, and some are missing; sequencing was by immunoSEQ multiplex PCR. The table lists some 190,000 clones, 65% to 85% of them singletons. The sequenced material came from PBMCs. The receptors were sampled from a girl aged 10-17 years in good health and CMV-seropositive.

CDR3 in DNA: TGTGCTAGTGGTTTGGTCCCTAGCGGGAGGACCACCGGGGAGCTGTTTTTT. Its translation is CASGLVPSGRTTGELFF. The rearrangement uses TRBV12-5 and TRBJ2-2; 11 bases fit TRBD2. Per germline, CDR1 LGHNT and CDR2 FRNRAP. The CDR3 totals 17 residues. Losses at the gene ends were 0 bases for V and 4 bases for J; bases not matched to a gene: 4.

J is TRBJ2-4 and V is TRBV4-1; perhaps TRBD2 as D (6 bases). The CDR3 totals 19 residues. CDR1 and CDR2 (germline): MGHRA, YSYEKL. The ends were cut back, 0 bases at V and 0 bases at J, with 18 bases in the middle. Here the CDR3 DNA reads TGCGCCAGCAGCCAAGACTACCAGGTGGGGGACTTAGCCAAAAACATTCAGTACTTC. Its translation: CASSQDYQVGDLAKNIQYF.

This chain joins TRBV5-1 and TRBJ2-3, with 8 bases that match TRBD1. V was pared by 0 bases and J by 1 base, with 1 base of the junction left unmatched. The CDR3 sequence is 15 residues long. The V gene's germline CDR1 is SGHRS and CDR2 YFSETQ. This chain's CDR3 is CASSLEDRGTDTQYF. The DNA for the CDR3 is TGCGCCAGCAGCTTGGAGGACAGGGGCACAGATACGCAGTATTTT.

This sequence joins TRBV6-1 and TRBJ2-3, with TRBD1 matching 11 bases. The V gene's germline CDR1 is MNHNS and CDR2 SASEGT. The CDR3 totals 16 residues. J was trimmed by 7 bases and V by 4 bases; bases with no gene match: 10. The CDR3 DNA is TGTGCCAGCAGTGCTAGGACAGGGGGCGTACTAAATACGCAGTATTTT. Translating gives CASSARTGGVLNTQYF.

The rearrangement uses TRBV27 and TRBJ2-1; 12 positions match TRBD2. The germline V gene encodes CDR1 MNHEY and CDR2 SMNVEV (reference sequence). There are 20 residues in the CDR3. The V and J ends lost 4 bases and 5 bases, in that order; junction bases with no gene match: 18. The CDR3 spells CASSSKLTILAGGRDNEQFF. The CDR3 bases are TGTGCCAGCAGTTCGAAGCTTACTATTCTAGCGGGAGGGCGGGACAATGAGCAGTTCTTC.

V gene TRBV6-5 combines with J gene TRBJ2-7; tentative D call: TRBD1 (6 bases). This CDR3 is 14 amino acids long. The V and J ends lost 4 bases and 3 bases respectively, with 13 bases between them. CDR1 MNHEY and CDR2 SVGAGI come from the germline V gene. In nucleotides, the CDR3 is TGTGCCAGCAGTTCCGGGACACCAAGCTACGAGCAGTACTTC. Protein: CASSSGTPSYEQYF.

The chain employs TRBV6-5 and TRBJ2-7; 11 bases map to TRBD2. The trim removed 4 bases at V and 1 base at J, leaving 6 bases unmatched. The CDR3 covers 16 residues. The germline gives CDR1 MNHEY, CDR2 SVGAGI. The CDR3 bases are TGTGCCAGCAGTTTTGCCGGGACTAGCGGTTCCTACGAGCAGTACTTC. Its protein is CASSFAGTSGSYEQYF.

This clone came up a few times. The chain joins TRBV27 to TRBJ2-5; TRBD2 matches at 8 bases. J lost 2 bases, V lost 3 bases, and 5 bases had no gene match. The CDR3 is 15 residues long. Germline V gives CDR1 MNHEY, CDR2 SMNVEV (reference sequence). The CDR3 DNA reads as TGTGCCAGCAGTTTCTCTACTAGCGGTCAAGAGACCCAGTACTTC. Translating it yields CASSFSTSGQETQYF.

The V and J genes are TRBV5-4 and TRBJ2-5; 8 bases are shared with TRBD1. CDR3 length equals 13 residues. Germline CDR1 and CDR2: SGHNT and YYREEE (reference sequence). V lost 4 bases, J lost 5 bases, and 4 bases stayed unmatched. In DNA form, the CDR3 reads TGTGCCAGCAGCCTAAGACAGGGGGAGACCCAGTACTTC. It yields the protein CASSLRQGETQYF.

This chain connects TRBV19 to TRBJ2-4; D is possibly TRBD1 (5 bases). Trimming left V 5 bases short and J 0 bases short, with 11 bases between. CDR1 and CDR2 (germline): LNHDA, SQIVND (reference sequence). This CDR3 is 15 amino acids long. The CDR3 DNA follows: TGTGCCAGTAGTTCCGACGGACAAGCCAAAAACATTCAGTACTTC. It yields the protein CASSSDGQAKNIQYF.

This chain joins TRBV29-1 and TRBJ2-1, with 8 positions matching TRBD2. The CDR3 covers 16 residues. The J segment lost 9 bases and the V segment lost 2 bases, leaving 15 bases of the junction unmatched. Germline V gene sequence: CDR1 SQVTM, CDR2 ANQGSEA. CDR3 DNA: TGCAGCGTTGAAAAAGTCACTGGACTAGCCCTAGGTGAGCAGTTCTTC. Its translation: CSVEKVTGLALGEQFF.

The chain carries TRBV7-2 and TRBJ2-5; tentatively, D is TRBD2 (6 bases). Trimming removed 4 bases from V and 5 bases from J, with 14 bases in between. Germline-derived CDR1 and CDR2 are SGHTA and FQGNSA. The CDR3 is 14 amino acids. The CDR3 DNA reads TGTGCCAGCAGCTACGTAGCGGACGGGGAGACCCAGTACTTC. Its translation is CASSYVADGETQYF.

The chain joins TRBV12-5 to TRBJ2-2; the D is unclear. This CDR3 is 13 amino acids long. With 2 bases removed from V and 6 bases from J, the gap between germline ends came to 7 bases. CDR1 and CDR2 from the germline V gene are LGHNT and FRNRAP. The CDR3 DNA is TGTGCTAGTGGTTTGTCCCATTCCGGGGAGCTGTTTTTT. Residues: CASGLSHSGELFF.

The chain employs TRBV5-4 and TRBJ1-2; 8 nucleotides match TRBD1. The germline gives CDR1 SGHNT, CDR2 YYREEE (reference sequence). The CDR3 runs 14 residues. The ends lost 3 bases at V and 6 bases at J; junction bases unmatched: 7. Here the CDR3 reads CASSWTGTGDGYTF. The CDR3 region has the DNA TGTGCCAGCAGCTGGACCGGGACAGGAGATGGCTACACCTTC. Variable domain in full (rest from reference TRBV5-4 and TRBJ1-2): ETGVTQSPTHLIKTRGQQVTLRCSSQSGHNTVSWYQQALGQGPQFIFQYYREEENGRGNFPPRFSGLQFPNYSSELNVNALELDDSALYLCASSWTGTGDGYTFGSGTRLTVV.

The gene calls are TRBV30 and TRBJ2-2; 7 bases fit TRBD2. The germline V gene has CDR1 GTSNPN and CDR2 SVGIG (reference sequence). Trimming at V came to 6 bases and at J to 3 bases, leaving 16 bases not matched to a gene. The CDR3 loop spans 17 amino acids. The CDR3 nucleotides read TGTGCCTGCCACCCCCTTTTGGGCCTAGCGGACACCGGGGAGCTGTTTTTT. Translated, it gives CACHPLLGLADTGELFF.

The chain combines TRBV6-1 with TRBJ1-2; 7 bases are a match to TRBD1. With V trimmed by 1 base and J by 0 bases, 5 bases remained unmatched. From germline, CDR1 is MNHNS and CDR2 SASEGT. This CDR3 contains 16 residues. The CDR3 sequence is CASSEEGRGSNYGYTF. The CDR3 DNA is TGTGCCAGCAGTGAAGAGGGCAGGGGGTCTAACTATGGCTACACCTTC.

CDR3 sequence reads: CASSLRRAGEQYF. The CDR3, as DNA: TGCGCCAGCAGCTTGAGAAGGGCGGGAGAGCAGTACTTC. The V gene is TRBV5-1, the J gene TRBJ2-7; D is perhaps TRBD2 (6 bases). The CDR3 loop spans 13 amino acids. With 1 base removed from V and 7 bases from J, the gap between germline ends came to 12 bases. Germline CDR1 SGHRS, CDR2 YFSETQ.

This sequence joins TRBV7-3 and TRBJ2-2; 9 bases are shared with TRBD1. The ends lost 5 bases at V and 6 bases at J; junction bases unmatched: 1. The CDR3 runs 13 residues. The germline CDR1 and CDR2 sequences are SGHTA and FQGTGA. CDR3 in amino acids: CASSRQGAGELFF. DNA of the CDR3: TGTGCCAGCAGCCGACAGGGGGCCGGGGAGCTGTTTTTT.

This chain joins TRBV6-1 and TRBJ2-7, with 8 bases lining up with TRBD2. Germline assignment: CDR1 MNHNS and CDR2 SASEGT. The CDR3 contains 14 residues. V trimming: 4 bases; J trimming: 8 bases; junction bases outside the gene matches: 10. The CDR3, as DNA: TGTGCCAGCAGTGTTTACGGGGGGGATGGACAGCAGTACTTC. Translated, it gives CASSVYGGDGQQYF.

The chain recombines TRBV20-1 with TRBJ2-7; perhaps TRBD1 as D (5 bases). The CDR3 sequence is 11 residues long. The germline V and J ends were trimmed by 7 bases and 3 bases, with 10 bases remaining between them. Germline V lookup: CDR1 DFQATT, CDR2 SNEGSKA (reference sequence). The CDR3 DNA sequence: TGCAGTGAGTTCAGGGACTACGAGCAGTACTTC. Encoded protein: CSEFRDYEQYF.

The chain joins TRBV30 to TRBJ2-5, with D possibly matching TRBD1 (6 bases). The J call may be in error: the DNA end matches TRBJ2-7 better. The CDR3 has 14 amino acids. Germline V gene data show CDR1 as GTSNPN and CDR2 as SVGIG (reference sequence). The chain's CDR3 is CAWDDRTSSYEQYF. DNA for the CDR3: TGTGCCTGGGATGACAGGACTTCGAGCTACGAGCAGTACTTC.

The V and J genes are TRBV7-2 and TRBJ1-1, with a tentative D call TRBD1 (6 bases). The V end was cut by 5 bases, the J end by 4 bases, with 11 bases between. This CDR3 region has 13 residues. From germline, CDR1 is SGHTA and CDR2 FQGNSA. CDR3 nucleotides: TGTGCCAGCAGCCCTTCAGGGGTCACTGAAGCTTTCTTT. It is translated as CASSPSGVTEAFF.

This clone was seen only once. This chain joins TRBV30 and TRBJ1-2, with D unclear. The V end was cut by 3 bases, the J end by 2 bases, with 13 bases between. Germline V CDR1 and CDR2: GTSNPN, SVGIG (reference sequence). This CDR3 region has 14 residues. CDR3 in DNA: TGTGCCTGGAGCATGGAGGACTCAAACTATGGCTACACCTTC. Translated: CAWSMEDSNYGYTF.

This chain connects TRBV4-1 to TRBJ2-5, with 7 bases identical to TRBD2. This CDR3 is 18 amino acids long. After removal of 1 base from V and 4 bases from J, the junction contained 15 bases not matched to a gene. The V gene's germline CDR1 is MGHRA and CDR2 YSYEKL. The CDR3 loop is CASSQVVLGGSAGETQYF. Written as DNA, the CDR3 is TGCGCCAGCAGCCAAGTGGTTCTGGGCGGGAGCGCCGGAGAGACCCAGTACTTC.

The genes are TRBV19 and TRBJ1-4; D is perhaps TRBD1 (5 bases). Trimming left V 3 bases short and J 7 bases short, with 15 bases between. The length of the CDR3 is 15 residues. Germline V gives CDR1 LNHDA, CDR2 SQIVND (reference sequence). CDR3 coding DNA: TGTGCCAGTAGTATCGGGCGCAGGGTGGGTGAAAAACTGTTTTTT. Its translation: CASSIGRRVGEKLFF.

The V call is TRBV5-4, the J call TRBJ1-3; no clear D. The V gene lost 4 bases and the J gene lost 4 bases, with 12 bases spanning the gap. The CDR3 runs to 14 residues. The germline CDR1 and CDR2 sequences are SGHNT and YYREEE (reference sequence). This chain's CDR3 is CASSVLTSGNTIYF. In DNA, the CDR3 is TGTGCCAGCAGCGTACTGACATCGGGAAACACCATATATTTT.

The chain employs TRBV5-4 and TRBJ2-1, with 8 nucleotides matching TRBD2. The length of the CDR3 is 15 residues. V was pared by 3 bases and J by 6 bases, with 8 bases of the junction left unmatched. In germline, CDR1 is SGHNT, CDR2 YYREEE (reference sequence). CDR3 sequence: CASSSLAGGPNEQFF. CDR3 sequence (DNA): TGTGCCAGCAGCTCACTGGCGGGAGGTCCCAATGAGCAGTTCTTC.